These 20 T cell receptor beta chains originate from one sample sequenced in a study of T cell repertoires in cytomegalovirus infection (dated by TCRdb to between 2018 and 2021). The sequencer listed for this sample is Illumina HiSeq 1500. Through fastp at Q25 and MiXCR, TCRdb rebuilt clones from the public reads, retaining in-frame beta chains. One record per CDR3 amino acid sequence lists the most common genes and DNA. The sample records 300,000 to 400,000 distinct CDR3 sequences, around 29% of which are singletons. Together, the top ten hold roughly 20% of the sample. These receptors are not linked to any known antigen. The treatment or condition label, read with the paper, signifies: in vitro stimulation with specific CMV peptide epitopes to enrich CMV-specific T cells. The sample was cultured PBMCs, taken from culture after CMV antigen stimulation. These receptors came from a human donor in good health (CMV status not recorded). Some clones in this sample may be carry-over from other donors' samples.

The chain carries TRBV27 and TRBJ2-1, with D unclear. V was pared by 0 bases and J by 9 bases, with 9 bases between. The CDR3 runs to 13 residues. CDR1 MNHEY and CDR2 SMNVEV come from the germline V gene (reference sequence). The CDR3 DNA sequence: TGTGCCAGCAGTTTATCGGGCCGGAGTGAGCAGTTCTTC. Its protein is CASSLSGRSEQFF.

V and J are TRBV10-3 and TRBJ1-5; D might be TRBD1 (5 bases). The germline V gene encodes CDR1 ENHRY and CDR2 SYGVKD. The CDR3 spans 15 residues. The ends were cut back, 0 bases at V and 0 bases at J, with 6 bases in the middle. In DNA form, the CDR3 reads TGTGCCATCAGTGAGTCACAGGATAGCAATCAGCCCCAGCATTTT. Translation gives CAISESQDSNQPQHF.

This chain links TRBV6-5 with TRBJ1-2; TRBD1 aligns across 7 bases. The CDR3 runs 15 residues. The germline V gene encodes CDR1 MNHEY and CDR2 SVGAGI. V shed 0 bases and J 4 bases; nucleotides not matched to a gene: 5. For the CDR3, the DNA is TGTGCCAGCAGTTACTCAGACAGGGCTCTCTATGGCTACACCTTC. This translates into CASSYSDRALYGYTF.

The rearrangement uses TRBV7-9 and TRBJ1-1, with no clear D. CDR3 length: 15 residues. V shed 0 bases and J shed 1 base, with 9 bases lying between them. Germline CDR1 and CDR2: SEHNR and FQNEAQ (reference sequence). CDR3 DNA sequence: TGTGCCAGCAGCTTAGCTGTGTCAGCGAACACTGAAGCTTTCTTT. It specifies CASSLAVSANTEAFF.

This sequence joins TRBV19 and TRBJ1-3, with 8 nucleotides matching TRBD1. The germline CDR1 and CDR2 sequences are LNHDA and SQIVND (reference sequence). The CDR3 spans 16 residues. Trimming took 3 bases from V and 4 from J; bases not matched to a gene: 8. Here the CDR3 DNA reads TGTGCCAGTAGTATCCCGCCGGACAGGGTCGGAAACACCATATATTTT. It encodes CASSIPPDRVGNTIYF.

This chain uses TRBV7-9 with TRBJ2-7; no definite D call. The CDR3 is 14 amino acids. Trimming stripped 3 bases from V and 1 base from J, with 10 bases between. Germline CDR1 is SEHNR and CDR2 is FQNEAQ (reference sequence). The CDR3 loop reads CASSFNTASYEQYF. The DNA of the CDR3 is TGTGCCAGCAGCTTTAACACCGCTTCCTACGAGCAGTACTTC.

The chain's CDR3 is CATSDGGQLGNQPQHF. The CDR3 DNA follows: TGTGCCACCAGTGATGGGGGACAGCTTGGCAATCAGCCCCAGCATTTT. The chain combines TRBV24-1 with TRBJ1-5, with 7 nucleotides matching TRBD1. The length of the CDR3 is 16 residues. V dropped 3 bases and J dropped 2; count of bases not matched to a gene: 6. The germline V gene encodes CDR1 KGHDR and CDR2 SFDVKD.

The V gene is TRBV5-3, the J gene TRBJ1-6; tentative D call: TRBD1 (6 bases). TRBV5-3 is designated an ORF whose function remains uncertain. The ends were cut back, 8 bases at V and 7 bases at J, with 13 bases in the middle. The CDR3 has 13 amino acids. This CDR3 reads CASRDKENSPLHF. The CDR3 coding sequence is TGTGCCAGCAGGGACAAGGAAAATTCACCCCTCCACTTT.

This clonotype was counted ten times or more. The rearrangement joins TRBV19 to TRBJ2-1, with 12 bases aligning to TRBD2. With V trimmed by 4 bases and J by 11 bases, 12 bases remained unmatched. CDR3 size: 16 residues. Germline V lookup: CDR1 LNHDA, CDR2 SQIVND (reference sequence). The CDR3 DNA follows: TGTGCCAGTAGTACGCTTGGGACTAGCGGGTTCACCCAGCAGTTCTTC. Its translation: CASSTLGTSGFTQQFF.

The chain combines TRBV7-2 with TRBJ1-2, with a possible D match to TRBD1 (6 bases). Trimming shortened V by 4 bases and J by 8 bases, and 14 bases separated the two germline ends. CDR1 and CDR2 (germline): SGHTA, FQGNSA. The CDR3 is made up of 13 amino acids. The CDR3 sequence: CASSSEAGAGYTF. The DNA of the CDR3 is TGTGCCAGCAGCTCGGAAGCGGGGGCGGGCTACACCTTC. The full variable domain, completed using reference TRBV7-2 and TRBJ1-2, is GAGVSQSPSNKVTEKGKDVELRCDPISGHTALYWYRQSLGQGLEFLIYFQGNSAPDKSGLPSDRFSAERTGGSVSTLTIQRTQQEDSAVYLCASSSEAGAGYTFGSGTRLTVV.

This clonotype turned up a few times. This chain uses TRBV28 with TRBJ1-5, with 9 bases aligning to TRBD1. The germline gives CDR1 MDHEN, CDR2 SYDVKM. After removal of 4 bases from V and 4 bases from J, the junction contained 5 bases not matched to a gene. This CDR3 contains 15 residues. Written as DNA, the CDR3 is TGTGCCAGCAGTTCCGCCGGGACAGGGAATCAGCCCCAGCATTTT. It encodes CASSSAGTGNQPQHF.

This clonotype has just a few counts. V and J are TRBV19 and TRBJ2-2; no firm D call. Germline V gene lookup returns CDR1 LNHDA and CDR2 SQIVND (reference sequence). Deletions cut 4 bases from V and 1 base from J, with 4 bases between. The CDR3 totals 13 residues. DNA of the CDR3: TGTGCCAGTAGTAGAGTGAACACCGGGGAGCTGTTTTTT. Its protein product is CASSRVNTGELFF.

The gene calls are TRBV20-1 and TRBJ2-7; TRBD2 matches 7 bases. Losses at the gene ends were 6 bases for V and 5 bases for J; bases not matched to a gene: 13. This CDR3 spans 14 amino acids. Germline V gives CDR1 DFQATT, CDR2 SNEGSKA (reference sequence). As DNA, the CDR3 is TGCAGTGCCAGACGCGGGGGACTAAGAAACGAGCAGTACTTC. Protein product: CSARRGGLRNEQYF.

The chain is built from TRBV6-6 and TRBJ1-1; D perhaps matches TRBD1 (5 bases). The CDR3 sequence is 14 residues long. The V and J ends lost 8 bases and 5 bases respectively, with 18 bases between them. Germline CDR1 and CDR2: MNHNY and SVGAGI (reference sequence). CDR3 sequence (DNA): TGTGCCAGCGGGGGTGTGGCAGGCCGAACTGAAGCTTTCTTT. Protein sequence: CASGGVAGRTEAFF.

Of note for this clonotype: One end of the junction fails to match germline, which may point to a read error. The chain carries TRBV4-1 and TRBJ2-4, with 12 bases fitting TRBD2. CDR1 MGHRA and CDR2 YSYEKL come from the germline V gene. The CDR3 is made up of 20 amino acids. CDR3 residues: CASSQDKLAGGLVAKNIQYF. In DNA form, the CDR3 reads TGTGCCAGCAGCCAAGATAAGCTAGCGGGAGGGCTCGTAGCCAAAAACATTCAGTACTTC.

In this sample, this clonotype turned up many times. The gene calls are TRBV12-3 or TRBV12-4 and TRBJ1-1, with D possibly matching TRBD1 (5 bases). The CDR3 sequence is 13 residues long. V dropped 3 bases and J dropped 5 bases, with 10 bases sitting between them. DNA for the CDR3: TGTGCCAGCAGTTTGAAGGGGAGAACTGAAGCTTTCTTT. It yields the protein CASSLKGRTEAFF.

About this clonotype itself: Sequence at one end of the junction differs from germline and may be a read error. The chain carries TRBV7-4 and TRBJ1-1; D perhaps matches TRBD1 (6 bases). This CDR3 comprises 14 residues. In germline, CDR1 is SGHVT, CDR2 SQSDAQ. CDR3 amino acids: CASSLVAQGPEAFF. CDR3 in DNA: TGTGCCAGCAGCTTAGTGGCACAGGGCCCTGAGGCTTTCTTT.

The V gene is TRBV5-6, the J gene TRBJ2-2, with TRBD2 matching 7 bases. Trimming removed 5 bases from V and 6 bases from J; junction bases left unmatched: 10. The germline V gene encodes CDR1 SGHDT and CDR2 YYEEEE. The CDR3 runs to 15 residues. The CDR3 sequence: CASRDTTSEAGELFF. For the CDR3, the DNA is TGTGCCAGCAGGGATACTACTAGCGAAGCCGGGGAGCTGTTTTTT.

This clonotype was counted only a few times. This CDR3 reads CASSSGAEAFF. The CDR3 coding sequence is TGTGCCAGCAGCTCAGGGGCTGAAGCTTTCTTT. The chain carries TRBV7-6 and TRBJ1-1; tentatively, D is TRBD1 (6 bases). CDR3 length: 11 residues. The germline gives CDR1 SGHVS, CDR2 FNYEAQ. Deletions cut 4 bases from V and 6 bases from J, with 6 bases between.

The gene calls are TRBV6-6 and TRBJ2-4; the D gene is possibly TRBD2 (6 bases). This CDR3 is 15 amino acids long. The germline gives CDR1 MNHNY, CDR2 SVGAGI (reference sequence). V lost 2 bases and J 8 bases, leaving 16 bases between the germline ends. The CDR3, as DNA: TGTGCCAGCAGTTACCCAGACAAGGGACTTGACATTCAGTACTTC. Amino acid sequence: CASSYPDKGLDIQYF.